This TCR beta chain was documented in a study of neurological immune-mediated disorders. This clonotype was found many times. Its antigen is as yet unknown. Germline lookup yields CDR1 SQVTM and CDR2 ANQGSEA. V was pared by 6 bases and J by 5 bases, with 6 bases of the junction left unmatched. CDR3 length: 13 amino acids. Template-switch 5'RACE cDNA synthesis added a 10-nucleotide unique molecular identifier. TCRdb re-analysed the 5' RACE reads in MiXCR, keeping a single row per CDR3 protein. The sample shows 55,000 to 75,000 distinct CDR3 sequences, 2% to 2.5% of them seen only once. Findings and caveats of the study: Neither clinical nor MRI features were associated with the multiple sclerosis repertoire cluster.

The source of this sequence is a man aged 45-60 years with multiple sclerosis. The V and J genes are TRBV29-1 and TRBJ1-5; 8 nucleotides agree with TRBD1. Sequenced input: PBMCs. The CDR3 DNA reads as TGCAGCGTGAAGCCAGGGGGCGATCAGCCCCAGCATTTT. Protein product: CSVKPGGDQPQHF.